This is a list of T cell receptor beta chains from one sample in a study of stem cell transplantation in POMP-related autoinflammatory disease. Produced via immunoSEQ multiplex PCR; TCRdb's table is partial and in-frame only. The data show roughly 68,000 clones, approximately 91% seen once. The source material was CD4+ T cells from PBMCs, sampled after stem cell transplantation. The origin of the receptors is a human patient with POMP-related autoinflammation and immune dysregulation (PRAID). These T cells may partly come from the graft donor. CDR3s leave out the opening cysteine and the closing phenylalanine or tryptophan. Fields, in order: V gene, J gene, CDR3 protein.

v_gene: TRBV9; j_gene: TRBJ2-5; CDR3aa: ASSVWAIETQY
v_gene: TRBV4-1; j_gene: TRBJ1-2; CDR3aa: ASSHSSLRGQSYGYT
v_gene: TRBV18; j_gene: TRBJ2-3; CDR3aa: ASSTSTDTQY
v_gene: TRBV5-1; j_gene: TRBJ2-3; CDR3aa: ATRQGLSTDTQY
v_gene: TRBV7-8; j_gene: TRBJ1-1; CDR3aa: ASSSHLTDMNTEAF
v_gene: TRBV5-1; j_gene: TRBJ1-1; CDR3aa: ASRGTVNTEAF
v_gene: TRBV5-1; j_gene: TRBJ1-2; CDR3aa: ASSLGYRGRWNYGYT
v_gene: TRBV5-1; j_gene: TRBJ2-1; CDR3aa: ASSQTSGSYNEQF
v_gene: TRBV9; j_gene: TRBJ2-2; CDR3aa: ASSVWGTRADGELF
v_gene: TRBV28; j_gene: TRBJ1-4; CDR3aa: ASSSYRGLGEKLF
v_gene: TRBV6-2/TRBV6-3; j_gene: TRBJ2-5; CDR3aa: ASSYSTGLLGETQY
v_gene: TRBV14; j_gene: TRBJ2-1; CDR3aa: ASSQDYGRGEQF
v_gene: TRBV24-1; j_gene: TRBJ2-5; CDR3aa: ATSAGLRPLETQY
v_gene: TRBV2; j_gene: TRBJ2-7; CDR3aa: ASSLRQDSYEQY
v_gene: TRBV11-2; j_gene: TRBJ1-1; CDR3aa: ASRAQGGGTEAF
v_gene: TRBV6-5; j_gene: TRBJ2-5; CDR3aa: ASRQWETQY
v_gene: TRBV7-7; j_gene: TRBJ1-5; CDR3aa: ASRDLGTGFSNQPQH
v_gene: TRBV19; j_gene: TRBJ1-5; CDR3aa: ASRDKGNQPQH
v_gene: TRBV6-5; j_gene: TRBJ1-5; CDR3aa: ASSRSGEGSQPQH
v_gene: TRBV7-2; j_gene: TRBJ1-5; CDR3aa: ASSLVRHSGQPQH
v_gene: TRBV9; j_gene: TRBJ2-7; CDR3aa: ASSSGTSGTEQY
v_gene: TRBV5-6; j_gene: TRBJ1-5; CDR3aa: ASSVRGPGQPQH
v_gene: TRBV7-7; j_gene: TRBJ2-2; CDR3aa: ASSISGAHTGELF
v_gene: TRBV7-9; j_gene: TRBJ2-3; CDR3aa: ASSLWASSGSRPADTQY
v_gene: TRBV11-2; j_gene: TRBJ2-5; CDR3aa: ASSLAVSETQY
v_gene: TRBV6-5; j_gene: TRBJ1-2; CDR3aa: ASTARFTYGYT